This is a list of T cell receptor beta chains from one sample in a study of blood T cell repertoires in COVID-19. TCRdb keeps only in-frame clones here, not all; method: immunoSEQ multiplex PCR. The table has about 52,000 clones, 85% to 90% seen once. Material for sequencing was peripheral blood. These receptors were taken from a man aged 65 to 85 with acute or convalescent COVID-19. Both conserved end residues are part of each CDR3. D genes are given only for firm matches. Size is stated for part of the rows, as once, few or many counts, or as a class when the clone is expanded.

TRBV12-3/TRBV12-4,TRBD2,TRBJ2-1,.,CASSFASGSEQFF,TGTGCCAGCAGTTTTGCTAGCGGGTCTGAGCAGTTCTTC
TRBV2,.,TRBJ1-5,.,CASSEYTDQPQHF,TGTGCCAGCAGTGAATACACCGATCAGCCCCAGCATTTT
TRBV5-1,TRBD1,TRBJ1-6,few,CASSQTGQGNSPLHF,TGCGCCAGCAGCCAAACCGGACAGGGTAATTCACCCCTCCACTTT
TRBV6-5,TRBD2,TRBJ2-1,.,CASSPWTSGSREQFF,TGTGCCAGCAGTCCTTGGACTAGCGGGAGCCGGGAGCAGTTCTTC
TRBV2,.,TRBJ2-2,.,CASRERWAGELFF,TGTGCCAGCAGGGAGCGCTGGGCCGGGGAGCTGTTTTTT
TRBV6-5,TRBD2,TRBJ2-2,.,CASSNPRGGSGELFF,TGTGCCAGCAGTAACCCGCGGGGGGGGTCCGGGGAGCTGTTTTTT
TRBV10-3,.,TRBJ1-4,.,CAISGGRGGEKLFF,TGTGCCATCAGTGGGGGACGGGGAGGGGAAAAACTGTTTTTT
TRBV5-1,TRBD1,TRBJ2-6,hyperexpanded,CASSLTGAGANVLTF,TGCGCCAGCAGCCTTACAGGGGCTGGGGCCAACGTCCTGACTTTC
TRBV5-1,.,TRBJ1-5,.,CASSLGVYSNQPQHF,TGCGCCAGCAGCTTGGGAGTATATAGCAATCAGCCCCAGCATTTT
TRBV20-1,.,TRBJ2-7,.,CSARNGGEQYF,TGCAGTGCTAGGAACGGCGGCGAGCAGTACTTC
TRBV11-2,TRBD2,TRBJ2-3,.,CASSKGLAGGDADTQYF,TGTGCCAGCAGCAAGGGACTAGCGGGCGGTGACGCAGATACGCAGTATTTT
TRBV28,TRBD1,TRBJ1-5,.,CASSPRDRGRWGLGNQPQHF,TGTGCCAGCAGTCCCCGGGACAGGGGGCGCTGGGGTTTGGGCAATCAGCCCCAGCATTTT
TRBV4-1,TRBD1,TRBJ1-4,.,CASSQGRDRGHEKLFF,TGCGCCAGCAGCCAAGGGCGCGACAGGGGGCATGAAAAACTGTTTTTT
TRBV30,.,TRBJ1-1,.,CAWRPPGLRRAFF,TGTGCCTGGAGGCCCCCTGGCCTACGGAGAGCTTTCTTT
TRBV5-1,TRBD1,TRBJ1-1,few,CASSSEYRGLGLGAFF,TGCGCCAGCAGCTCGGAATACAGGGGGCTGGGGCTTGGAGCTTTCTTT
TRBV10-3,TRBD1,TRBJ2-2,.,CAISDSGTVPGELFF,TGTGCCATCAGTGATTCCGGGACAGTACCCGGGGAGCTGTTTTTT
TRBV7-2,.,TRBJ2-2,.,CASSVSRGELFF,TGTGCCAGCAGCGTTAGCCGGGGGGAGCTGTTTTTT
TRBV4-1,.,TRBJ1-1,.,CASSQSQRGHPPNTEAFF,TGCGCCAGCAGCCAATCCCAGAGGGGACACCCTCCGAACACTGAAGCTTTCTTT
TRBV7-3,.,TRBJ2-3,.,CASSLWSPGRHSTDTQYF,TGTGCCAGCAGCTTATGGTCCCCAGGCCGGCATAGCACAGATACGCAGTATTTT
TRBV5-5,.,TRBJ1-3,.,CASSLSLSGNTIYF,TGTGCCAGCAGCTTGAGCCTCTCTGGAAACACCATATATTTT
TRBV7-2,.,TRBJ2-2,few,CASSSKNTGELFF,TGTGCCAGCAGCTCCAAGAACACCGGGGAGCTGTTTTTT
TRBV6-5,.,TRBJ1-1,.,CASSYSTGRNTEAFF,TGTGCCAGCAGTTACTCGACGGGTAGGAACACTGAAGCTTTCTTT
TRBV14,TRBD1,TRBJ2-7,.,CASSQKRDSLYEQYF,TGTGCCAGCAGCCAGAAAAGGGACAGCCTTTACGAGCAGTACTTC
TRBV7-9,TRBD2,TRBJ2-3,.,CASSLGASGITDTQYF,TGTGCCAGCAGCTTAGGGGCTAGCGGGATTACAGATACGCAGTATTTT
TRBV7-2,.,TRBJ1-1,.,CASSPQGIYTEAFF,TGTGCCAGCAGCCCCCAGGGAATTTATACTGAAGCTTTCTTT